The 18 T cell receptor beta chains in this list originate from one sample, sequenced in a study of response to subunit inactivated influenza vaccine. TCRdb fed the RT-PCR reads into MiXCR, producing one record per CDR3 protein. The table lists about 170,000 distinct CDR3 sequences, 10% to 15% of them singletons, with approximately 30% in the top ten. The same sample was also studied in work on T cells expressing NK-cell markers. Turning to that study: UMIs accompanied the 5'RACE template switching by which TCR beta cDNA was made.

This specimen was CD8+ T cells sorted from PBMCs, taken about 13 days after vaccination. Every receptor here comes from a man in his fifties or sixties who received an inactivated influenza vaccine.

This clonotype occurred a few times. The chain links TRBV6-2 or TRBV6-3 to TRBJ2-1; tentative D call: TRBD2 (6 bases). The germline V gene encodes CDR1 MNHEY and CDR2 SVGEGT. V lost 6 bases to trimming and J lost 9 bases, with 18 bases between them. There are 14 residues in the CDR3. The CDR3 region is CASRTSLGFGEQFF. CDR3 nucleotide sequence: TGTGCCAGCAGGACTAGTCTGGGTTTCGGTGAGCAGTTCTTC.

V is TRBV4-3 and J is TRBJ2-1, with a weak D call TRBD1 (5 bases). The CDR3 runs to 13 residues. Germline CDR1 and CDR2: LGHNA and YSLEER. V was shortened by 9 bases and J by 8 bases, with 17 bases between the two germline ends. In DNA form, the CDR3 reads TGCGCCAGAGGCCAGGGCCTCCTCTATGAGCAGTTCTTC. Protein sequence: CARGQGLLYEQFF.

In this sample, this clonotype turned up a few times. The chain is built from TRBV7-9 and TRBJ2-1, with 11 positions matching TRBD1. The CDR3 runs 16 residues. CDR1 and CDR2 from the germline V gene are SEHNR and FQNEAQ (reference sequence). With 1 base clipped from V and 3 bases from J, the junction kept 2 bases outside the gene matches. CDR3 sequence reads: CASSLGGTGGYNEQFF. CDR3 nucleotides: TGTGCCAGCAGCTTAGGCGGGACAGGGGGCTACAATGAGCAGTTCTTC. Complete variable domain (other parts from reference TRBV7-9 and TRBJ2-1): DTGVSQNPRHKITKRGQNVTFRCDPISEHNRLYWYRQTLGQGPEFLTYFQNEAQLEKSRLLSDRFSAERPKGSFSTLEIQRTEQGDSAMYLCASSLGGTGGYNEQFFGPGTRLTVL.

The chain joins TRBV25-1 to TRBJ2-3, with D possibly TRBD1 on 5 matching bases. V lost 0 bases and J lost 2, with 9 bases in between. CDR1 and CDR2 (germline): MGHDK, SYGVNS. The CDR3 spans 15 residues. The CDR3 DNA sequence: TGTGCCAGCAGTGAATACAGGGCAGCCACAGATACGCAGTATTTT. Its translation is CASSEYRAATDTQYF.

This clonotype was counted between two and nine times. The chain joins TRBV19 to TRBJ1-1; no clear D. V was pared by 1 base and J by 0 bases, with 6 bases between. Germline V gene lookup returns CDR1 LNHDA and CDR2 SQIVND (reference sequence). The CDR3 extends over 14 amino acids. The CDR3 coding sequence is TGTGCCAGTAGTATAGTCCAGATGAACACTGAAGCTTTCTTT. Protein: CASSIVQMNTEAFF.

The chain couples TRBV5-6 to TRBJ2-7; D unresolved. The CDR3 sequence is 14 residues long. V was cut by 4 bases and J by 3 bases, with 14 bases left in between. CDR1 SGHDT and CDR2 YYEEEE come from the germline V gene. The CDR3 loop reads CASSPGLLCYEQYF. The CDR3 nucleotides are TGTGCCAGCAGCCCCGGGCTCCTTTGCTACGAGCAGTACTTC.

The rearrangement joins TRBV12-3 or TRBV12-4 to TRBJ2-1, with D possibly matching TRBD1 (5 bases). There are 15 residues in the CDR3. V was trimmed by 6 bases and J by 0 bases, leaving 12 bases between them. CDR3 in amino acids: CASSPRESSYNEQFF. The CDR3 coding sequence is TGTGCCAGCAGCCCCAGGGAAAGCTCCTACAATGAGCAGTTCTTC.

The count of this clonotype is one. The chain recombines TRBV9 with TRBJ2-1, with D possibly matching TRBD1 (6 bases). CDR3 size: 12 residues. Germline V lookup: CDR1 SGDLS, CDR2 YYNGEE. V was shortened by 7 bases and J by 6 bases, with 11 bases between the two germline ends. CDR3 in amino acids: CASGQGINEQFF. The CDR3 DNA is TGTGCCAGCGGGCAGGGGATCAATGAGCAGTTCTTC.

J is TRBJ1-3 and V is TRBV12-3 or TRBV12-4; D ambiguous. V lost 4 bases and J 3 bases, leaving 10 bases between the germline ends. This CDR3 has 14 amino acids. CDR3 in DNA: TGTGCCAGCAGTTCCCACCGGGGTGGAAACACCATATATTTT. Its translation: CASSSHRGGNTIYF.

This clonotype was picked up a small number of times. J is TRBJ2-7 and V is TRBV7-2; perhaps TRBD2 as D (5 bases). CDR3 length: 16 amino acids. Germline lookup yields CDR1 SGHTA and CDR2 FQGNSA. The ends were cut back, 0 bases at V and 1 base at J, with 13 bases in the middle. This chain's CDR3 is CASSLAGGLGSYEQYF. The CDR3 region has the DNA TGTGCCAGCAGCTTAGCCGGAGGTCTCGGGTCCTACGAGCAGTACTTC. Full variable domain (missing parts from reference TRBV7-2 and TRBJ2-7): GAGVSQSPSNKVTEKGKDVELRCDPISGHTALYWYRQSLGQGLEFLIYFQGNSAPDKSGLPSDRFSAERTGGSVSTLTIQRTQQEDSAVYLCASSLAGGLGSYEQYFGPGTRLTVT.

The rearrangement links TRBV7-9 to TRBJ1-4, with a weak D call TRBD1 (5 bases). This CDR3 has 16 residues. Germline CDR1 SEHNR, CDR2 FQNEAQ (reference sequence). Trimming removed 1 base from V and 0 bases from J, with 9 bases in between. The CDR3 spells CASSLGRDATNEKLFF. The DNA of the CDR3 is TGTGCCAGCAGCTTAGGCAGGGATGCAACTAATGAAAAACTGTTTTTT.

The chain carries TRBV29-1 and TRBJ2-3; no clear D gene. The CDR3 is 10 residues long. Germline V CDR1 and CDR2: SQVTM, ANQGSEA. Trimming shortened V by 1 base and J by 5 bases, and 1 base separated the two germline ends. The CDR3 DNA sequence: TGCAGCGTTGAAGGAGATACGCAGTATTTT. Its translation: CSVEGDTQYF.

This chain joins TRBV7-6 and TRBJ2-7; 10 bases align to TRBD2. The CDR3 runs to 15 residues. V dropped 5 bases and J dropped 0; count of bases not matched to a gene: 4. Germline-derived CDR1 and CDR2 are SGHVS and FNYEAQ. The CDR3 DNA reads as TGTGCCAGCAGCGGGACTAGCGAGAGCTCCTACGAGCAGTACTTC. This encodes CASSGTSESSYEQYF.

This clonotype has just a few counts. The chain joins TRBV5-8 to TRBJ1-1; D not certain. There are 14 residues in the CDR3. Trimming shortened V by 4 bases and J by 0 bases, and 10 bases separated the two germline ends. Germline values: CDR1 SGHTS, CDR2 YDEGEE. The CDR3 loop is CASSLFGVNTEAFF. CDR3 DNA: TGTGCCAGCAGCCTCTTTGGGGTGAACACTGAAGCTTTCTTT.

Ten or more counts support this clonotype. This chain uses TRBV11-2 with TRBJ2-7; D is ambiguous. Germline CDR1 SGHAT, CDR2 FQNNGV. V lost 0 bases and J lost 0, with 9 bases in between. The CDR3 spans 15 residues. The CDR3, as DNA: TGTGCCAGCAGCTTAGATATGGGCCCCTCCTACGAGCAGTACTTC. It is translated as CASSLDMGPSYEQYF.

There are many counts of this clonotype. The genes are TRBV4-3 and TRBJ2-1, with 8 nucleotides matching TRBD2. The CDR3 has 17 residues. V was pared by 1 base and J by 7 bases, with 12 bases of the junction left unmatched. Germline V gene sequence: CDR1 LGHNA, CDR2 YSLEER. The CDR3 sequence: CASSQATQRESGNEQFF. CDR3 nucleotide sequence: TGCGCCAGCAGCCAAGCCACTCAGCGGGAGAGTGGGAATGAGCAGTTCTTC.

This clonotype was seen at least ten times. The CDR3 sequence is CASSARDSSYNEQFF. Written as DNA, the CDR3 is TGTGCCAGCAGCGCCCGGGACAGCTCTTACAATGAGCAGTTCTTC. This chain uses TRBV2 with TRBJ2-1; 7 bases are shared with TRBD1. The ends lost 6 bases at V and 4 bases at J; junction bases unmatched: 9. CDR1 is SNHLY, CDR2 FYNNEI, per germline. The length of the CDR3 is 15 residues.

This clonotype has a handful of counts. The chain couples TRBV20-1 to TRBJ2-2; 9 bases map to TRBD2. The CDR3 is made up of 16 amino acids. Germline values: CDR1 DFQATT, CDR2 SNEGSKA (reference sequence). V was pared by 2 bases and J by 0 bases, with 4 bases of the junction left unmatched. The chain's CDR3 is CSARLAGGPNTGELFF. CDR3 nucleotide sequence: TGCAGTGCTAGATTGGCGGGAGGGCCGAACACCGGGGAGCTGTTTTTT.